These T cell receptor beta chains were read from a single sample in a study of T cells in Graves' hyperthyroidism and ophthalmopathy. MiXCR, applied by TCRdb to the multiplex PCR reads, yields one record per CDR3 protein. The sample lists around 440,000 distinct CDR3 sequences, around a sixth occurring once. Sequenced: blood. These receptors all stem from a woman between 18 and 29 years old with Graves' hyperthyroidism. Each CDR3 is given with its conserved first and last residue. Each record gives: J gene, D gene, V gene, clone size, CDR3 protein, CDR3 DNA. The D gene is left open where the match is weak. Clone size is shown for a subset of rows, as once, few, many or a class of expanded clone.

j_gene: TRBJ2-5; d_gene: -; v_gene: TRBV20-1; abundance: many; CDR3aa: CSALNAGQPQETQYF; CDR3nt: TGCAGTGCTCTAAATGCGGGACAACCCCAAGAGACCCAGTACTTC
j_gene: TRBJ2-7; d_gene: -; v_gene: TRBV30; abundance: -; CDR3aa: CAWKRGQGYYEQYF; CDR3nt: TGTGCCTGGAAGAGAGGTCAGGGGTACTACGAGCAGTACTTC
j_gene: TRBJ1-1; d_gene: -; v_gene: TRBV5-1; abundance: -; CDR3aa: CASSLAQQREAFF; CDR3nt: TGCGCCAGCAGCTTGGCCCAACAGAGAGAAGCTTTCTTT
j_gene: TRBJ2-1; d_gene: TRBD2; v_gene: TRBV20-1; abundance: many; CDR3aa: CSARSLAAPSQSEQFF; CDR3nt: TGCAGTGCTAGGTCACTAGCGGCACCTTCCCAAAGTGAGCAGTTCTTC
j_gene: TRBJ1-1; d_gene: -; v_gene: TRBV10-1; abundance: -; CDR3aa: CASSETQGNTEAFF; CDR3nt: TGCGCCAGCAGTGAGACGCAGGGAAACACTGAAGCTTTCTTT
j_gene: TRBJ1-5; d_gene: -; v_gene: TRBV6-1; abundance: many; CDR3aa: CASSDPGLGQPQHF; CDR3nt: TGTGCCAGCAGTGATCCTGGTTTGGGTCAGCCCCAGCATTTT
j_gene: TRBJ2-3; d_gene: TRBD2; v_gene: TRBV20-1; abundance: many; CDR3aa: CSAPGVAGGLSTDTQYF; CDR3nt: TGCAGTGCCCCCGGGGTAGCGGGGGGTCTTAGCACAGATACGCAGTATTTT
j_gene: TRBJ2-3; d_gene: -; v_gene: TRBV9; abundance: many; CDR3aa: CASSVTHPDTQYF; CDR3nt: TGTGCCAGCAGCGTCACCCACCCCGATACGCAGTATTTT
j_gene: TRBJ1-2; d_gene: -; v_gene: TRBV6-1; abundance: many; CDR3aa: CASSEFLYGPSKGYTF; CDR3nt: TGTGCCAGCAGTGAATTTTTGTACGGCCCGTCGAAGGGCTACACCTTC
j_gene: TRBJ2-3; d_gene: TRBD2; v_gene: TRBV24-1; abundance: many; CDR3aa: CATSDLRFGGTDTQYF; CDR3nt: TGTGCCACCAGTGATCTCCGATTCGGGGGGACAGATACGCAGTATTTT
j_gene: TRBJ2-2; d_gene: TRBD1; v_gene: TRBV6-5; abundance: -; CDR3aa: CASSYSNFLGQGDRKLFF; CDR3nt: TGTGCCAGCAGTTACTCGAATTTCCTCGGACAGGGAGACAGGAAGCTGTTTTTT
j_gene: TRBJ1-2; d_gene: TRBD1; v_gene: TRBV4-1; abundance: -; CDR3aa: CASRRTGDYGYTF; CDR3nt: TGCGCCAGCAGGCGGACAGGGGACTATGGCTACACCTTC
j_gene: TRBJ1-1; d_gene: -; v_gene: TRBV12-3/TRBV12-4; abundance: -; CDR3aa: CASTPTWGTEAFF; CDR3nt: TGTGCCAGCACCCCTACCTGGGGCACTGAAGCTTTCTTT
j_gene: TRBJ2-7; d_gene: -; v_gene: TRBV19; abundance: -; CDR3aa: CASSMGALEQYF; CDR3nt: TGTGCCAGTAGTATGGGAGCGCTTGAGCAGTACTTC
j_gene: TRBJ2-2; d_gene: -; v_gene: TRBV5-1; abundance: few; CDR3aa: CASSFGPGLNTGELFF; CDR3nt: TGCGCCAGCAGCTTTGGGCCGGGGCTGAACACCGGGGAGCTGTTTTTT
j_gene: TRBJ1-2; d_gene: -; v_gene: TRBV10-3; abundance: many; CDR3aa: CAITPGNLRISTRGYTF; CDR3nt: TGTGCCATCACACCTGGGAATTTAAGGATTTCTACGAGGGGCTACACCTTC